The sample holds a few counts of the clone carrying this T cell receptor beta chain. Its antigen is still unknown. The V segment lost 6 bases and the J segment 5 bases; nucleotides outside the gene matches: 6. The CDR3 has 16 residues. Germline CDR1 reads LGHNA; CDR2 reads YNFKEQ. The data are from a study of blood T cells in healthy people across ages. Next came a second PCR, run for about 7 to 12 cycles, which used a sample-barcoded 5' primer along with a J-beta primer mix. TCRdb reanalysed the 5' RACE reads using MiXCR and keeps one entry per CDR3 protein. The table records about 580,000 distinct CDR3 sequences, about 45% of them present only once. Findings and caveats of the study: TCR beta diversity tracked closely with naive T cell percentage.

The sequenced sample consisted of blood. The chain is built from TRBV4-2 and TRBJ2-1; 14 bases agree with TRBD2. This receptor was obtained from a man older than 75 in good health. CDR3 coding DNA: TGTGCCAGCAGACCTCCGGGACTAGCGGGAGACAATGAGCAGTTCTTC. It is translated as CASRPPGLAGDNEQFF.